This T cell receptor (beta chain) is from a study of shared clonotypes between healthy human individuals. Unsorted PBMC replicate PCRs drew on 300 ng DNA, representing tens of thousands of T cell genomes. With ten immunoSEQ deep assay plates, unsorted PBMC DNA underwent sequencing. Assay: immunoSEQ multiplex PCR; the TCRdb copy retains only in-frame clones and omits some. Among approximately 460,000 clones, roughly three quarters were seen once, and the ten largest hold 12%. Everyone who donated was a Caucasian adult who lived in Nashville, Tennessee. Without sorting, samples used 75 million to 100 million PBMCs for genomic DNA. CDR3 length: 11 residues. From germline, CDR1 is LNHDA and CDR2 SQIVND (reference sequence). V was cut by 8 bases and J by 6 bases, with 10 bases left in between.

Sequenced sample: PBMCs. The clonotype comes from a woman between 40 and 50 years old in good health. Some clones in this sample may be carry-over from other donors' samples. J is TRBJ1-2 and V is TRBV19, with D perhaps matching TRBD1 (5 bases). The CDR3 is CASLQENGYTF. Written as DNA, the CDR3 is TGTGCCAGTCTACAGGAGAATGGCTACACCTTC.